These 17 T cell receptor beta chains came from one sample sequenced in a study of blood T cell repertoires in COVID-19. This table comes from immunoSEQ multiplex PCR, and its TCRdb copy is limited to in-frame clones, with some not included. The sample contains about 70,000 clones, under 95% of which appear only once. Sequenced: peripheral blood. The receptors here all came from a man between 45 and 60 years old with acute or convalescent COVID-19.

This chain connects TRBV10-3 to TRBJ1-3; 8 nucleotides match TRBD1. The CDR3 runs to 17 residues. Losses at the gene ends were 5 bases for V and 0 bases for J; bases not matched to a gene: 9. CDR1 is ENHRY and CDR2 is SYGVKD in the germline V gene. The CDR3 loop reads CAISRGQVVGSGNTIYF. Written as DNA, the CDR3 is TGTGCCATCAGTCGGGGACAGGTGGTGGGCTCTGGAAACACCATATATTTT.

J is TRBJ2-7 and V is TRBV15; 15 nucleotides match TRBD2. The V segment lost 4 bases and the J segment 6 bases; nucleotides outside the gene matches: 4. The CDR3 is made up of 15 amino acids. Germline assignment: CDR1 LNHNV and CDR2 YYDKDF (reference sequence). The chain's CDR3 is CATSTPGLAGGEQYF. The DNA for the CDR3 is TGTGCCACCAGCACGCCGGGACTAGCGGGAGGCGAGCAGTACTTC.

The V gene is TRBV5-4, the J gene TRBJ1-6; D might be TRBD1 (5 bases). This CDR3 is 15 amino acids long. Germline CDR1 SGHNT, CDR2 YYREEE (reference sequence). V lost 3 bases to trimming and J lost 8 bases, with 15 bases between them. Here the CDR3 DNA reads TGTGCCAGCAGCTGGCAGGGCGTTAAGGATTCACCCCTCCACTTT. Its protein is CASSWQGVKDSPLHF.

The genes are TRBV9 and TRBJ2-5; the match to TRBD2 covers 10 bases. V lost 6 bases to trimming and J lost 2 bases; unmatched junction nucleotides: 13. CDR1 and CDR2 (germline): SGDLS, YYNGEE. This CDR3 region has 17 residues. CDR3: CASMAGLAGAGQETQYF. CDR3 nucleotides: TGTGCCAGCATGGCGGGGCTAGCGGGAGCCGGGCAAGAGACCCAGTACTTC.

CDR3 DNA: TGCGCCAGCAGCCAAGATCGGGGGGGTTCCTACGAGCAGTACTTC. It encodes CASSQDRGGSYEQYF. This sequence joins TRBV4-1 and TRBJ2-7, with 8 bases lining up with TRBD2. After removal of 0 bases from V and 1 base from J, the junction contained 2 bases not matched to a gene. Germline assignment: CDR1 MGHRA and CDR2 YSYEKL. CDR3 length: 15 amino acids.

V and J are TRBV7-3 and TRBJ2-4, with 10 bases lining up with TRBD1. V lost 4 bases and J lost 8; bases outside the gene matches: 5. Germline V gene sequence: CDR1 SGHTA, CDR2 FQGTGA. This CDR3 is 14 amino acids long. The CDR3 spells CASSSGQGLDIQYF. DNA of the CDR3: TGTGCCAGCAGCTCGGGACAGGGGTTGGACATTCAGTACTTC.

The CDR3, as DNA: TGTGCCAGCAGCTTACGGGGGGGCCGGTCACCCCTCCACTTT. This translates into CASSLRGGRSPLHF. The chain has TRBV11-1 and TRBJ1-6, with D possibly TRBD1 on 6 matching bases. Germline CDR1 and CDR2: SGHAT and FQDESV (reference sequence). There are 14 residues in the CDR3. V was trimmed by 2 bases and J by 10 bases, leaving 12 bases between them.

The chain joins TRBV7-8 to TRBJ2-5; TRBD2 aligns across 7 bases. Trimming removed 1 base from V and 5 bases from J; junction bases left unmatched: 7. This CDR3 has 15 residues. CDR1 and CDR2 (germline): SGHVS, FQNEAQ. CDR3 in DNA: TGTGCCAGCAGCTTAGTCACTAGCGATCTCGAGACCCAGTACTTC. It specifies CASSLVTSDLETQYF.

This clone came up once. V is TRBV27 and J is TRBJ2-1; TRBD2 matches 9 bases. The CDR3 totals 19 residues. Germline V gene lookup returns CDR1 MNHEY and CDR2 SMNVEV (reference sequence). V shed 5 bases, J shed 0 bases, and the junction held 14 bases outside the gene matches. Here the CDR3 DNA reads TGTGCCAGCAGTCTCTCCTTAGCGGGGGTATCAAACTCCTACAATGAGCAGTTCTTC. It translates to CASSLSLAGVSNSYNEQFF.

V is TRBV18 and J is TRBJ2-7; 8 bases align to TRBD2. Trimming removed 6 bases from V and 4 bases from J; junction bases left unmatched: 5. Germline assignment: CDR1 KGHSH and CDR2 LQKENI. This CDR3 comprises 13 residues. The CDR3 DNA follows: TGTGCCAGCTCCTCGGGGGGGGCTTACGAGCAGTACGTC. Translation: CASSSGGAYEQYV.

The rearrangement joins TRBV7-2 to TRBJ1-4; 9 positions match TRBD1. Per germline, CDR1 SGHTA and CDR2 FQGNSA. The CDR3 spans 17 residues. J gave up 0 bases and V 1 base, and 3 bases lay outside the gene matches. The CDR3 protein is CASSLGGQGATNEKLFF. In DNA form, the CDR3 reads TGTGCCAGCAGCTTAGGGGGACAGGGCGCAACTAATGAAAAACTGTTTTTT.

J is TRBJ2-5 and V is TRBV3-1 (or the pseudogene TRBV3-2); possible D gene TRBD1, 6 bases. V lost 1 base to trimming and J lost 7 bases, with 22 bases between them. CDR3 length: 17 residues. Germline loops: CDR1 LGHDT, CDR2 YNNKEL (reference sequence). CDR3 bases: TGTGCCAGCAGCCAAGGAGAACCGGGATCCCAAGGGGGGACCCAGTACTTC. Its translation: CASSQGEPGSQGGTQYF.

The CDR3 spells CASSPLGGGGEQFF. The CDR3, as DNA: TGTGCCAGCAGCCCCCTAGGGGGGGGCGGTGAGCAGTTCTTC. The chain is built from TRBV7-2 and TRBJ2-1; the D gene is possibly TRBD2 (7 bases). Germline values: CDR1 SGHTA, CDR2 FQGNSA. The CDR3 contains 14 residues. Trimming removed 5 bases at V and 9 bases at J, with 17 bases between.

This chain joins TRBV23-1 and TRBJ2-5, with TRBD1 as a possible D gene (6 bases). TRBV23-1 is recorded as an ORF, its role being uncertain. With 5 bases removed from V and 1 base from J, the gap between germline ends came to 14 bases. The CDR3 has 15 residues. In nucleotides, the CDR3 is TGCGCCAGCAGTGAAGGGGACACAACCCAAGAGACCCAGTACTTC. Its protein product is CASSEGDTTQETQYF.

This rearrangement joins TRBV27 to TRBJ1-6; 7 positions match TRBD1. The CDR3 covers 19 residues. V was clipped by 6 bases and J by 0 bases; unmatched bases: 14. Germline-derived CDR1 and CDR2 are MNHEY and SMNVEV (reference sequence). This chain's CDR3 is CASRHDRETLSSYNSPLHF. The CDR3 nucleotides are TGTGCCAGCAGGCACGACAGGGAAACCCTCAGCTCCTATAATTCACCCCTCCACTTT.

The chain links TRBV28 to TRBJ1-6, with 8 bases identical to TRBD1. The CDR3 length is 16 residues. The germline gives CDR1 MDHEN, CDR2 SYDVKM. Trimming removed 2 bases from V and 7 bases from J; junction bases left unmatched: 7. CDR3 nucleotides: TGTGCCAGCAGTTTAACTAGGACAGGGCCGAATTCACCCCTCCACTTT. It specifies CASSLTRTGPNSPLHF.

CDR3 loop: CASSQDLGGGYQETQYF. The CDR3, as DNA: TGCGCCAGCAGCCAAGACCTCGGGGGAGGCTACCAAGAGACCCAGTACTTC. The chain couples TRBV4-1 to TRBJ2-5; D is possibly TRBD2 (6 bases). Germline V CDR1 and CDR2: MGHRA, YSYEKL. Trimming cost V 0 bases and J 0 bases, with 14 bases left between them. The CDR3 totals 17 residues.